Below, one TCR beta chain is given with its context. The antigen is unknown. The CDR3 extends over 14 amino acids. V was trimmed by 1 base and J by 7 bases, leaving 9 bases between them. Germline-derived CDR1 and CDR2 are SGHRS and YFSETQ. The authors ran a second PCR of about 6 to 12 cycles using a sample-barcoded 5' primer and a J-beta primer mix. Every cDNA molecule bore a tag from a template-switch adaptor containing 12 random nucleotides. MiXCR was run by TCRdb on the 5' RACE reads, yielding one entry per CDR3 protein. Here the sample spans roughly 800,000 distinct CDR3 sequences, more than 45% being singletons. The sample originates from a study of blood T cells in healthy people across ages. Study-level points and caveats: The lack of PBMC sorting stopped any conclusive naive versus antigen-experienced comparison. TCR beta diversity per million T cells fell roughly linearly with age.

This TCR was recovered from a man aged 25-45 years in good health. Sequencing was done on a sample of blood. The V and J genes are TRBV5-1 and TRBJ1-6; no firm D call. The CDR3 DNA sequence: TGCGCCAGCAGCTTGTACGGTCAGAATTCACCCCTCCACTTT. It is translated as CASSLYGQNSPLHF. The whole variable domain, filled in from reference TRBV5-1 and TRBJ1-6, reads KAGVTQTPRYLIKTRGQQVTLSCSPISGHRSVSWYQQTPGQGLQFLFEYFSETQRNKGNFPGRFSGRQFSNSRSEMNVSTLELGDSALYLCASSLYGQNSPLHFGNGTRLTVT.